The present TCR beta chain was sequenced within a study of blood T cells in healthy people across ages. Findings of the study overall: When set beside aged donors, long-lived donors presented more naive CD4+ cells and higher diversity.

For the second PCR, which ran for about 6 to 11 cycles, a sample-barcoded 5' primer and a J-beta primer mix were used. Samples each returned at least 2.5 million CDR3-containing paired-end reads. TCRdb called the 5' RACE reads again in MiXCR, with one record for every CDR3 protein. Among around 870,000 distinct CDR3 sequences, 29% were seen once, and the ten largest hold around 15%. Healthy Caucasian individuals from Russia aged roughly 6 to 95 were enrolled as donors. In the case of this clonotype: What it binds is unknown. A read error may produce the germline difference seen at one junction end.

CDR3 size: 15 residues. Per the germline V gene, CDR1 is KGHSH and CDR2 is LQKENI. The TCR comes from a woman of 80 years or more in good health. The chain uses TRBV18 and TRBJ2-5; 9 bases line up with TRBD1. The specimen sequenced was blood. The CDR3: CASSPPRQGGGTQYF. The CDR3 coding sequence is TGTGCTAGCTCACCACCGCGACAGGGGGGAGGGACCCAGTACTTC.